The 17 T cell receptor beta chains reported below all come from one sample, sequenced in a study of sequential checkpoint blockade in melanoma. Data came from immunoSEQ multiplex PCR; TCRdb stores just in-frame clones and leaves some out. The sample holds 4,000 or so clones; 19% are singletons and the top ten take 20% to 25%. This sample's treatment: randomized to nivolumab then ipilimumab (arm A) or the reverse (arm B). Sequenced material: tumor tissue (inferred from file names), taken from a patient given nivolumab and ipilimumab in sequence. The receptors originated from a human patient with melanoma. Some clones in this sample may be carry-over from other donors' samples.

In this sample, this clone turned up a few times. The gene calls are TRBV11-3 and TRBJ1-2; TRBD1 agrees at 7 bases. The length of the CDR3 is 14 residues. V shed 5 bases, J shed 7 bases, and the junction held 10 bases outside the gene matches. CDR1 and CDR2 from the germline V gene are SGHNT and YENEEA. CDR3 in amino acids: CASSPSGTVLGYTF. DNA for the CDR3: TGTGCCAGCAGCCCCTCCGGGACAGTTCTTGGCTACACCTTC.

This rearrangement joins TRBV18 to TRBJ2-1, with 9 bases identical to TRBD1. The germline V gene has CDR1 KGHSH and CDR2 LQKENI. CDR3 size: 14 residues. J lost 9 bases, V lost 5 bases, and 8 bases had no gene match. As DNA, the CDR3 is TGTGCCAGCTCATCGCCGGGACAGGGTTTTGAGCAGTTCTTC. Amino acids: CASSSPGQGFEQFF.

This clone was picked up a small number of times. CDR3 sequence: CASSPTGMNTEAFF. The CDR3 nucleotides are TGTGCCAGCTCACCGACAGGGATGAACACTGAAGCTTTCTTT. The chain combines TRBV18 with TRBJ1-1; 7 bases map to TRBD1. The germline CDR1 and CDR2 sequences are KGHSH and LQKENI. There are 14 residues in the CDR3. Unmatched junction bases numbered 1, after V lost 3 bases and J lost 0 bases.

In this sample, this clone turned up a few times. The V call is TRBV11-3, the J call TRBJ2-3, with a possible D match to TRBD2 (6 bases). The germline V and J ends were trimmed by 4 bases and 2 bases, with 13 bases remaining between them. Per germline, CDR1 SGHNT and CDR2 YENEEA. CDR3 length: 15 residues. CDR3 nucleotides: TGTGCCAGCAGCTACCCGGAGGGCCACACAGATACGCAGTATTTT. This encodes CASSYPEGHTDTQYF. The full variable domain, completed using reference TRBV11-3 and TRBJ2-3, is EAGVVQSPRYKIIEKKQPVAFWCNPISGHNTLYWYLQNLGQGPELLIRYENEEAVDDSQLPKDRFSAERLKGVDSTLKIQPAELGDSAVYLCASSYPEGHTDTQYFGPGTRLTVL.

In this sample, this clone turned up many times. J is TRBJ1-1 and V is TRBV11-3; TRBD1 agrees at 9 bases. V was clipped by 5 bases and J by 8 bases; unmatched bases: 12. Germline V CDR1 and CDR2: SGHNT, YENEEA. The CDR3 has 15 residues. Written as DNA, the CDR3 is TGTGCCAGCAGCGCGACCGGGACAGGGAGACTAGAAGCTTTCTTT. Protein sequence: CASSATGTGRLEAFF.

By its share, this clone is large. The CDR3 nucleotides read TGTGCCAGCAGTCGGACAGTCCATAATGAAAAACTGTTTTTT. As protein: CASSRTVHNEKLFF. The chain carries TRBV6-8 and TRBJ1-4; the D gene is possibly TRBD1 (6 bases). The CDR3 loop spans 14 amino acids. The germline V gene has CDR1 MNHGY and CDR2 SAAAGT. Trimming removed 5 bases at V and 4 bases at J, with 11 bases between.

The chain is built from TRBV5-1 and TRBJ2-2; 7 positions match TRBD1. Germline assignment: CDR1 SGHRS and CDR2 YFSETQ. The CDR3 totals 16 residues. V was clipped by 0 bases and J by 0 bases; unmatched bases: 2. The DNA of the CDR3 is TGCGCCAGCAGCTTGGTACAGGGGTCGAACACCGGGGAGCTGTTTTTT. Residues: CASSLVQGSNTGELFF.

Ten or more counts support this clone. This sequence joins TRBV11-3 and TRBJ2-3; 9 positions match TRBD2. The V gene end was trimmed by 5 bases and the J gene end by 4 bases; junction bases not matched to a gene: 13. This CDR3 region has 17 residues. The germline gives CDR1 SGHNT, CDR2 YENEEA. DNA for the CDR3: TGTGCCAGCAGCACTCCTGCCGGGACTAGCAGAGCAGATACGCAGTATTTT. Translation: CASSTPAGTSRADTQYF.

In its sample, this clone was seen a few times. The chain couples TRBV7-1 to TRBJ2-1, with D perhaps TRBD2 (6 bases). TRBV7-1 is an ORF, with its function uncertain. V was clipped by 4 bases and J by 5 bases, with 12 bases between them. CDR3 length: 14 residues. The DNA for the CDR3 is TGTGCCAGCAGCTTGGAGGGACCGAACAATGAGCAGTTCTTC. This gives the protein CASSLEGPNNEQFF.

This clone is termed medium-sized. The genes are TRBV11-3 and TRBJ2-5; 7 bases agree with TRBD1. Germline assignment: CDR1 SGHNT and CDR2 YENEEA. CDR3 length: 15 residues. Trimming at V came to 5 bases and at J to 1 base, leaving 7 bases not matched to a gene. As DNA, the CDR3 is TGTGCCAGCAGCCCCCGGGACAGAGTCCAAGAGACCCAGTACTTC. It specifies CASSPRDRVQETQYF.

The V gene is TRBV19, the J gene TRBJ1-1; TRBD1 aligns across 8 bases. J was trimmed by 4 bases and V by 6 bases; bases with no gene match: 4. The CDR3 extends over 13 amino acids. CDR1 is LNHDA, CDR2 SQIVND, per germline (reference sequence). As DNA, the CDR3 is TGTGCCAGTAGGTTACAGGGGGTCACTGAAGCTTTCTTT. Translated, it gives CASRLQGVTEAFF.

The rearrangement uses TRBV15 and TRBJ2-6; unclear D gene. The CDR3 contains 15 residues. The ends were cut back, 5 bases at V and 1 base at J, with 9 bases in the middle. Germline CDR1 and CDR2: LNHNV and YYDKDF (reference sequence). The CDR3 coding sequence is TGTGCCACCAGCTTAGACACGTCTGGGGCCAACGTCCTGACTTTC. As protein: CATSLDTSGANVLTF.

V gene TRBV6-8 combines with J gene TRBJ2-5; the match to TRBD2 covers 8 bases. The CDR3 contains 12 residues. The germline V gene encodes CDR1 MNHGY and CDR2 SAAAGT. The trim removed 10 bases at V and 5 bases at J, leaving 6 bases unmatched. CDR3 sequence reads: CAISGGHETQYF. The CDR3 DNA sequence: TGTGCCATCTCGGGGGGGCATGAGACCCAGTACTTC.

Many counts were recorded for this clone. This chain links TRBV7-6 with TRBJ2-3, with D perhaps being TRBD1 or TRBD2 (5 bases each). CDR1 SGHVS and CDR2 FNYEAQ come from the germline V gene. V lost 1 base and J 1 base, leaving 12 bases between the germline ends. This CDR3 is 16 amino acids long. The CDR3 sequence is CASSLDPRGGTDTQYF. The CDR3 DNA sequence: TGTGCCAGCAGCTTAGATCCCCGAGGGGGCACAGATACGCAGTATTTT.

This clone was observed at least ten times. V usage is TRBV11-3 and J usage is TRBJ2-7; 10 bases align to TRBD1. V trimming: 5 bases; J trimming: 2 bases; junction bases outside the gene matches: 3. The germline V gene encodes CDR1 SGHNT and CDR2 YENEEA. This CDR3 region has 14 residues. The CDR3 coding sequence is TGTGCCAGCAGCCCCGGGACAGGGGCCTACGAGCAGTACTTC. Protein product: CASSPGTGAYEQYF.

V and J are TRBV29-1 and TRBJ2-5, with 9 bases lining up with TRBD1. With 6 bases clipped from V and 0 bases from J, the junction kept 8 bases outside the gene matches. CDR1 is SQVTM and CDR2 is ANQGSEA in the germline V gene. CDR3 length: 15 residues. The CDR3 is CSVGDRDKYQETQYF. Here the CDR3 DNA reads TGCAGCGTAGGGGACAGGGATAAGTACCAAGAGACCCAGTACTTC.

The rearrangement uses TRBV9 and TRBJ1-3, with TRBD1 as a possible D gene (5 bases). The V and J ends lost 10 bases and 0 bases respectively, with 17 bases between them. The CDR3 runs 15 residues. CDR1 is SGDLS and CDR2 is YYNGEE in the germline V gene. This chain's CDR3 is CASTPGLNSGNTIYF. The DNA of the CDR3 is TGTGCCTCGACCCCGGGACTCAACTCTGGAAACACCATATATTTT.